The 22 T cell receptor beta chains below were found in one sample sequenced in a study of cytomegalovirus exposure and HLA in healthy donors. The PCR employed 60 Vbeta primers together with 13 Jbeta primers. The table came from immunoSEQ multiplex PCR; TCRdb's copy has only in-frame clones and leaves some out. The table lists about 190,000 clones, approximately 81% of them singletons. The sequenced material came from PBMCs. These TCRs come from a male donor in good health and CMV-seronegative.

As concerns this clone: The CDR3 ends on some other residue instead of the conserved phenylalanine or tryptophan, so this is likely a read error. Because the CDR3's place on the DNA is in doubt, the DNA is left out and the CDR3 is given as listed by TCRdb. The chain links TRBV28 to TRBJ2-7; the table names TRBD1, a call not compared with the DNA. The V gene's germline CDR1 is MDHEN and CDR2 SYDVKM. The CDR3 region is 14 residues in length, termini included. CDR3 in amino acids: CASRPGQGPTGESL.

This chain links TRBV19 with TRBJ2-4; D unclear. The germline V gene encodes CDR1 LNHDA and CDR2 SQIVND (reference sequence). Between the trimmed V and J ends, which lost 4 bases and 0 bases, there was a span of 7 bases. The CDR3 has 14 amino acids. CDR3 DNA: TGTGCCAGTAGTAACTCGGGAGCCAAAAACATTCAGTACTTC. Protein product: CASSNSGAKNIQYF.

The rearrangement uses TRBV28 and TRBJ1-5; the D is unclear. The CDR3 runs 14 residues. The germline V gene encodes CDR1 MDHEN and CDR2 SYDVKM. V was cut by 4 bases and J by 4 bases, with 11 bases left in between. The CDR3 DNA reads TGTGCCAGCAGTTGGGCGAATTCGAATCAGCCCCAGCATTTT. As protein: CASSWANSNQPQHF.

J is TRBJ2-1 and V is TRBV19; maybe TRBD2 (6 bases). Germline assignment: CDR1 LNHDA and CDR2 SQIVND (reference sequence). The CDR3 contains 14 residues. The germline V and J ends were trimmed by 1 base and 7 bases, with 11 bases remaining between them. In DNA, the CDR3 is TGTGCCAGTAGTATAGTGGGGACTGGGAATGAGCAGTTCTTC. Its translation: CASSIVGTGNEQFF.

The chain is built from TRBV7-6 and TRBJ2-1; TRBD1 might be the D (5 bases). Trimming took off 2 bases at V and 7 bases at J, with 6 bases between the two ends. CDR1 is SGHVS and CDR2 is FNYEAQ in the germline V gene. The CDR3 loop spans 12 amino acids. The DNA for the CDR3 is TGTGCCAGCAGCTTACAGGGAAATGAGCAGTTCTTC. Encoded protein: CASSLQGNEQFF.

The DNA of the CDR3 is TGTGCCTGGAACGCGGGGGGCGTGACGTACAATGAGCAGTTCTTC. It encodes CAWNAGGVTYNEQFF. The V gene is TRBV30, the J gene TRBJ2-1; 8 nucleotides align to TRBD2. CDR1 and CDR2 from the germline V gene are GTSNPN and SVGIG (reference sequence). V lost 4 bases and J lost 4; bases outside the gene matches: 9. CDR3 size: 15 residues.

In this sample, this clone turned up once. The chain is built from TRBV7-8 and TRBJ2-7, with 10 bases matching TRBD1. This CDR3 comprises 14 residues. V gave up 5 bases and J gave up 2 bases; unmatched junction bases: 3. Germline CDR1 reads SGHVS; CDR2 reads FQNEAQ. The CDR3 spells CASSLGTGAYEQYF. The CDR3 DNA sequence: TGTGCCAGCAGCCTGGGGACAGGGGCCTACGAGCAGTACTTC. The entire variable domain, with the rest obtained from reference TRBV7-8 and TRBJ2-7, is as follows: GAGVSQSPRYKVAKRGQDVALRCDPISGHVSLFWYQQALGQGPEFLTYFQNEAQLDKSGLPSDRFFAERPEGSVSTLKIQRTQQEDSAVYLCASSLGTGAYEQYFGPGTRLTVT.

The chain employs TRBV7-2 and TRBJ2-5; weak D call: TRBD2 (6 bases). With 2 bases removed from V and 5 bases from J, the gap between germline ends came to 15 bases. The CDR3 is made up of 15 amino acids. CDR1 and CDR2 (germline): SGHTA, FQGNSA. CDR3 DNA sequence: TGTGCCAGCAGCTTAATCGGGAGTACGGGGGAGACCCAGTACTTC. Amino acids: CASSLIGSTGETQYF.

This sequence joins TRBV29-1 and TRBJ2-1, with D maybe TRBD2 (5 bases). V was trimmed by 3 bases and J by 2 bases, leaving 11 bases between them. Germline CDR1 SQVTM, CDR2 ANQGSEA. The CDR3 length is 14 residues. Written as DNA, the CDR3 is TGCAGCGTTGACCCTAGAGGGACCTACAATGAGCAGTTCTTC. As protein: CSVDPRGTYNEQFF.

This clone appeared once. The chain links TRBV5-4 to TRBJ2-1, with D unclear. With 2 bases removed from V and 0 bases from J, the gap between germline ends came to 6 bases. The CDR3 sequence is 14 residues long. Germline CDR1 and CDR2: SGHNT and YYREEE (reference sequence). CDR3 nucleotide sequence: TGTGCCAGCAGCTTCCTCGGCTCCTACAATGAGCAGTTCTTC. Translating it yields CASSFLGSYNEQFF.

The chain employs TRBV27 and TRBJ2-5; TRBD1 matches at 8 bases. The J call is uncertain, as TRBJ2-7 better fits the DNA end. The CDR3 covers 15 residues. CDR1 is MNHEY and CDR2 is SMNVEV in the germline V gene (reference sequence). In nucleotides, the CDR3 is TGTGCCAGCAGTACAAGACAGGGGAGCTCCTACGAGCAGTACTTC. Translating it yields CASSTRQGSSYEQYF.

The V call is TRBV13, the J call TRBJ1-1, with a possible D match to TRBD1 (6 bases). The V and J ends lost 0 bases and 6 bases respectively, with 14 bases between them. The germline CDR1 and CDR2 sequences are PRHDT and FYEKMQ (reference sequence). The CDR3 loop spans 15 amino acids. The CDR3 reads CASSLGQGDSAEAFF. CDR3 sequence (DNA): TGTGCCAGCAGCTTAGGACAGGGTGATAGTGCTGAAGCTTTCTTT.

V is TRBV9 and J is TRBJ2-5, with 11 bases fitting TRBD2. With V trimmed by 2 bases and J by 2 bases, 8 bases remained unmatched. This CDR3 has 17 amino acids. CDR1 SGDLS and CDR2 YYNGEE come from the germline V gene. DNA of the CDR3: TGTGCCAGCAGCGTGTCTGACAGACTAGCGGGACAAGAGACCCAGTACTTC. Translating it yields CASSVSDRLAGQETQYF. Full variable domain (outside the CDR3, taken from reference TRBV9 and TRBJ2-5): DSGVTQTPKHLITATGQRVTLRCSPRSGDLSVYWYQQSLDQGLQFLIQYYNGEERAKGNILERFSAQQFPDLHSELNLSSLELGDSALYFCASSVSDRLAGQETQYFGPGTRLLVL.

The chain combines TRBV19 with TRBJ1-6; D gene ambiguous. The germline V gene encodes CDR1 LNHDA and CDR2 SQIVND (reference sequence). This CDR3 is 13 amino acids long. CDR3 coding DNA: TGTGCAAGCGGGTCAGACCTTAATTCACCCCTCCACTTT. Residues: CASGSDLNSPLHF.

DNA of the CDR3: TGCAGCGTCCGGGGAGGGGATACGCAGTATTTT. Protein: CSVRGGDTQYF. V and J are TRBV29-1 and TRBJ2-3; 7 positions agree with TRBD2. This CDR3 has 11 amino acids. CDR1 is SQVTM and CDR2 is ANQGSEA in the germline V gene. With V trimmed by 6 bases and J by 6 bases, 3 bases remained unmatched.

In regard to this clone: Other nucleotide sequences in the sample specify the same CDR3. The V call is TRBV6-5, the J call TRBJ2-3; 12 positions match TRBD2. The CDR3 is made up of 15 amino acids. Germline-derived CDR1 and CDR2 are MNHEY and SVGAGI. The V gene end was trimmed by 5 bases and the J gene end by 6 bases; junction bases not matched to a gene: 6. CDR3 nucleotides: TGTGCCAGCAGTATAACTAGCGGGAGGTTGGATACGCAGTATTTT. Protein product: CASSITSGRLDTQYF.

The count of this clone is one. The rearrangement uses TRBV28 and TRBJ2-7; 8 bases line up with TRBD1. The CDR3 is 16 residues long. Germline values: CDR1 MDHEN, CDR2 SYDVKM. The V gene end was trimmed by 7 bases and the J gene end by 3 bases; junction bases not matched to a gene: 14. In DNA form, the CDR3 reads TGTGCCAGCATCACCAGGGGGCCCATGAAAAACTACGAGCAGTACTTC. Translated, it gives CASITRGPMKNYEQYF.

The chain links TRBV19 to TRBJ2-5, with 9 positions matching TRBD2. The CDR3 is made up of 15 amino acids. The germline V gene encodes CDR1 LNHDA and CDR2 SQIVND (reference sequence). The V gene end was trimmed by 4 bases and the J gene end by 5 bases; junction bases not matched to a gene: 8. The CDR3 loop reads CASSRQQREVETQYF. CDR3 nucleotides: TGTGCCAGTAGTAGGCAGCAGCGGGAGGTGGAGACCCAGTACTTC.

This chain uses TRBV5-4 with TRBJ2-2, with TRBD1 matching 9 bases. The CDR3 is made up of 17 amino acids. Germline CDR1 and CDR2: SGHNT and YYREEE (reference sequence). The J segment lost 6 bases and the V segment lost 4 bases, leaving 13 bases of the junction unmatched. CDR3 DNA: TGTGCCAGCAGCCGGGCCGGGACAGGGAAGGTAGCCGGGGAGCTGTTTTTT. Protein product: CASSRAGTGKVAGELFF.

J is TRBJ1-4 and V is TRBV5-1; perhaps TRBD1 as D (5 bases). Germline values: CDR1 SGHRS, CDR2 YFSETQ. The V and J ends lost 0 bases and 7 bases respectively, with 19 bases between them. There are 17 residues in the CDR3. DNA for the CDR3: TGCGCCAGCAGCTTGGGATTGGCTGCGGGACCTGTTGAAAAACTGTTTTTT. Its translation is CASSLGLAAGPVEKLFF. The variable domain in full, completed from reference TRBV5-1 and TRBJ1-4, reads KAGVTQTPRYLIKTRGQQVTLSCSPISGHRSVSWYQQTPGQGLQFLFEYFSETQRNKGNFPGRFSGRQFSNSRSEMNVSTLELGDSALYLCASSLGLAAGPVEKLFFGSGTQLSVL.

This chain links TRBV15 with TRBJ2-1, with D maybe TRBD2 (6 bases). Trimming cost V 5 bases and J 7 bases, with 12 bases left between them. This CDR3 has 13 amino acids. The germline V gene has CDR1 LNHNV and CDR2 YYDKDF (reference sequence). The CDR3 region has the DNA TGTGCCACCAGCTCGGGGACTGGGAATGAGCAGTTCTTC. Translating gives CATSSGTGNEQFF.

This chain uses TRBV2 with TRBJ1-5; TRBD1 might be the D (5 bases). The CDR3 is made up of 14 amino acids. The germline gives CDR1 SNHLY, CDR2 FYNNEI. V was cut by 6 bases and J by 1 base, with 10 bases left in between. The CDR3 here is CASSRQRSNQPQHF. The CDR3 bases are TGTGCCAGCAGCAGACAGAGGAGCAATCAGCCCCAGCATTTT.